Listed here is a single TCR beta chain. This clonotype was seen just once. Its antigen specificity is not known. A read error may produce the germline difference seen at one junction end. The time point label corresponds to: longitudinal time-point 2. Libraries from unsorted PBMCs were made from 2 million PBMCs kept in RNAlater at -80 degrees C until RNA extraction. The multiple sclerosis patients were enrolled in a US clinical protocol that used magnetic resonance imaging to evaluate disease progression. Peripheral blood was subjected to Ficoll-Hypaque density gradient centrifugation to isolate PBMCs, which were then cryopreserved in liquid nitrogen. cDNA synthesis used template-switch 5'RACE with a primer carrying a 10-nucleotide random unique molecular identifier tagging each TCR transcript. Every sequencing run covered 15-18 subjects and yielded more than 160 million TCR-beta sequences. The RNeasy kit was used for extraction of total RNA. Using the KAPA Real-time Library Amplification kit, TCR-beta VDJ regions were amplified with primers for the TCR constant region and the 5'RACE anchor. A first PCR added sample indexes and Illumina adaptors, and a second PCR then raised library yield. The roughly 650 bp TCR product was size-selected on a 2% E-gel SizeSelection system after Ampure bead purification. Library quality was checked on a Bioanalyzer, concentration was measured with Qubit, and libraries were quantified with the Kapa Library Quantification kit before pooling. An Illumina HiSeq 2500 sequenced the libraries paired-end 2 x 150 bp. To increase sequence diversity, about 25-31% phiX was spiked into each library pool. The study's own analysis went as follows. Quality-filtered reads were processed with the UMI-based MiGEC pipeline, which removed over 75% of raw TCR sequences during error correction. VDJ genes were aligned to IMGT germline references, and clonotypes were defined by unique CDR3 amino acid sequence plus V-J genes. VDJtools evaluated clonal expansion, Shannon diversity and CDR3 relatedness (CalcPairwiseDistances, ClusterSamples); CLCbio workbench built phylogenetic trees. Expanded clones were defined as having at least 8 unique UMIs, based on coefficient-of-variation modelling across technical triplicates. In-frame beta chains were kept once TCRdb had trimmed the public reads at Q25 with fastp and called clones with MiXCR. For every CDR3 protein sequence, its rows merge into one entry that carries the most common genes and DNA. The V and J calls and clone size are TCRdb's, not the authors'. This sample gives 65,000 to 85,000 distinct CDR3 sequences in total; 5% to 6% of them show up just once. 6.5% to 9.5% of the sample is taken by the ten largest.

This sample was included in a study of neurological immune-mediated disorders (dated by TCRdb to the late 2010s). Some background on the complete study: Among the 34 multiple sclerosis patients, relapsing-remitting MS accounted for approximately 30 and secondary progressive MS accounted for 3. Peripheral blood TCR-beta repertoires from patients with HTLV-I-associated myelopathy (HAM/TSP), patients with multiple sclerosis, and healthy controls were compared in the study using UMI-based sequencing. Longitudinal samples, technical triplicates and paired sorted CD4+ and CD8+ T-cell subsets, alongside PBMC samples, were included among the 106 TCR-beta libraries. Longitudinal HAM/TSP donors and healthy donors each had 3 time-points at intervals of about 3-45 months. Of the approximately 68 subjects in the cohort, about 15 were HAM/TSP patients, roughly 35 were multiple sclerosis patients, and some 20 were healthy controls.

What the research found in general, with its limitations: No association of the MS cluster with clinical or MRI features was observed, and the need for larger cohorts was stated by the authors. TCR clonal expansion was greatest in HAM/TSP patients and smallest in MS patients, who ranked below even healthy controls. In a phylogenetic analysis, the repertoires of 18 out of 34 MS patients fell into a single cluster of related CDR3 sequences, pointing to a possible signature at the repertoire level. Expanded clones from different subjects shared no identical CDR3 amino acid sequences, which suggests that TCR-beta repertoires were private in all groups.

The germline V gene provides CDR1 SGHRS and CDR2 YFSETQ. Taken from cysteine to phenylalanine, the CDR3 has 15 residues. CDR3 DNA only is kept here, 45 bases in frame from base 1. The TCR originated in a woman aged 55 to 70 with multiple sclerosis. The chain uses TRBV5-1 and TRBJ2-7; the junction holds 10 bases that match TRBD2. What was sequenced was PBMCs. The sequenced DNA is TGCGCCAGCAACTTGGATGGGACTAGCGTCTACGAGCAGTACTTC. Its amino acids are CASNLDGTSVYEQYF.